This paragraph covers one TCR beta chain sequence. V lost 8 bases and J lost 5, with 6 bases in between. Germline V gives CDR1 SGHTA, CDR2 FQGTGA. This CDR3 comprises 11 residues. The data belong to a study of long-term antiretroviral therapy in people with HIV. Overall study: The 2015 immediate-ART recommendation was preceded by the earliest samples by about a decade.

immunoSEQ v3.0 was run at survey level. Sequencing used immunoSEQ multiplex PCR; TCRdb keeps in-frame clones, though not all of them. The table has about 15,000 clones, around three quarters seen once; the top ten hold roughly 15%. J is TRBJ1-4 and V is TRBV7-3, with no clear D. The receptor was derived from a woman aged 45-65 years with HIV. The material was unsorted PBMCs, obtained 1.5 years before starting antiretroviral therapy. The CDR3 loop is CASGLNEKLFF. CDR3 bases: TGTGCCAGCGGGCTCAATGAAAAACTGTTTTTT.